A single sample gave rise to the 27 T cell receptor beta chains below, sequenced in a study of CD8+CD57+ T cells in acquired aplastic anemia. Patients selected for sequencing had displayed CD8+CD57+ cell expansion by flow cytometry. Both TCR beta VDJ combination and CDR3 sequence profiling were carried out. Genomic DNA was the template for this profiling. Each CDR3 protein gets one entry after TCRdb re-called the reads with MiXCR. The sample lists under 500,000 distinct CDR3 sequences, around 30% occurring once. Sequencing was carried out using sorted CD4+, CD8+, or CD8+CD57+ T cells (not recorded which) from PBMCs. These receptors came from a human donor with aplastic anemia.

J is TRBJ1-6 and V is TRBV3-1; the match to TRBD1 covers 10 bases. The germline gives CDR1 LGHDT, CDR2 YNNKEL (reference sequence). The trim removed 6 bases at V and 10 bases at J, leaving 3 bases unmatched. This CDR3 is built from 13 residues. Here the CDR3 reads CASRGQGRSPLHF. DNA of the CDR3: TGTGCCAGCAGGGGACAGGGGAGATCACCCCTCCACTTT.

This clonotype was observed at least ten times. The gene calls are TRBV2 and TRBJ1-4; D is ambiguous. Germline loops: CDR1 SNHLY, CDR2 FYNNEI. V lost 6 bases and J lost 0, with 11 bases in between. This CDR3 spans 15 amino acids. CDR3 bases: TGTGCCAGCAGCGATAGCTCCACAACTAATGAAAAACTGTTTTTT. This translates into CASSDSSTTNEKLFF.

CDR3 DNA sequence: TGTGCCAGCCGCGATATAGGACAGAGGAGCTCCTACGAGCAGTACTTC. Amino acid sequence: CASRDIGQRSSYEQYF. The chain links TRBV6-1 to TRBJ2-7; possible D gene TRBD1, 6 bases. This CDR3 contains 16 residues. The ends were cut back, 8 bases at V and 0 bases at J, with 20 bases in the middle. The germline V gene encodes CDR1 MNHNS and CDR2 SASEGT.

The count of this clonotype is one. In DNA form, the CDR3 reads TGTGCCAGCAGCCCGACCGACAGGGGTGAATATGGCTACACCTTC. This codes for CASSPTDRGEYGYTF. The rearrangement links TRBV2 to TRBJ1-2; 8 bases match TRBD1. From germline, CDR1 is SNHLY and CDR2 FYNNEI. V lost 6 bases to trimming and J lost 5 bases; unmatched junction nucleotides: 11. This CDR3 contains 15 residues.

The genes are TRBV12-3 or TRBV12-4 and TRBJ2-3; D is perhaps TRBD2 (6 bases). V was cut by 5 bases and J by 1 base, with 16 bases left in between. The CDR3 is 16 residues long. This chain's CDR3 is CASSPAFGGGTDTQYF. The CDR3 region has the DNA TGTGCCAGCAGTCCCGCATTTGGCGGGGGCACAGATACGCAGTATTTT.

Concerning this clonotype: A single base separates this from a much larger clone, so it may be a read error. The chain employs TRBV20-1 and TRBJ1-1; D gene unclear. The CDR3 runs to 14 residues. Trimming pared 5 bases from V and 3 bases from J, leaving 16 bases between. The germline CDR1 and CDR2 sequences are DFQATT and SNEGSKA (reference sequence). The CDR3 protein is CSAPRARRHTEAFF. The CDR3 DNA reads TGCAGTGCTCCTCGGGCGAGGAGACACACTGAAGCTTTCTTT.

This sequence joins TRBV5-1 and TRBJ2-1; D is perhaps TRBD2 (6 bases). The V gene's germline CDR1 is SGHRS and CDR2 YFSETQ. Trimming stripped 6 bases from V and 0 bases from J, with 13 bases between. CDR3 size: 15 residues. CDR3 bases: TGCGCCAGCACCCGGGACTTCAGCTCCTACAATGAGCAGTTCTTC. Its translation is CASTRDFSSYNEQFF. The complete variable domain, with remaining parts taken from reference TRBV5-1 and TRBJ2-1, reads KAGVTQTPRYLIKTRGQQVTLSCSPISGHRSVSWYQQTPGQGLQFLFEYFSETQRNKGNFPGRFSGRQFSNSRSEMNVSTLELGDSALYLCASTRDFSSYNEQFFGPGTRLTVL.

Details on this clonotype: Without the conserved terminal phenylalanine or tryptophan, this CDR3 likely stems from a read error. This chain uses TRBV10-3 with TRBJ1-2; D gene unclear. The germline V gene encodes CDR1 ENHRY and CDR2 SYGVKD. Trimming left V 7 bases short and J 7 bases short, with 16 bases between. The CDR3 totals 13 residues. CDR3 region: CAITMRALSGYTS. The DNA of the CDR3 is TGTGCCATCACCATGAGGGCCCTGTCTGGCTACACCTCC.

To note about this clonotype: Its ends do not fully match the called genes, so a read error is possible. The CDR3 loop is CSARGGLAGGLSSYNEQFF. The CDR3 nucleotides read TGCAGTGCCAGAGGGGGACTAGCGGGAGGTCTGTCCTCCTACAATGAGCAGTTCTTC. The V call is TRBV20-1, the J call TRBJ2-1, with 15 positions matching TRBD2. This CDR3 has 19 amino acids. The germline V gene encodes CDR1 DFQATT and CDR2 SNEGSKA (reference sequence).

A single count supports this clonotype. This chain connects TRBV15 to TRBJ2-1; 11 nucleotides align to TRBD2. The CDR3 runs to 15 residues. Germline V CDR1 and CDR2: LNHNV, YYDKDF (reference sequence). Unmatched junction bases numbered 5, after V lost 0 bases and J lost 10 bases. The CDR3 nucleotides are TGTGCCACCAGCAGAGATCGCCTAGCGGGAGGCGAGCAGTTCTTC. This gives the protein CATSRDRLAGGEQFF.

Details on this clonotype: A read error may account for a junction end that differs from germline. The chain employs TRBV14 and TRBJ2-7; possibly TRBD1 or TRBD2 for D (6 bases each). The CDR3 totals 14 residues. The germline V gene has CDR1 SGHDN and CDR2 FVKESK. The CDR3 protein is CASIQGGTTHEQYF. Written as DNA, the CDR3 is TGTGCCAGCATCCAAGGGGGGACCACTCACGAGCAGTACTTC.

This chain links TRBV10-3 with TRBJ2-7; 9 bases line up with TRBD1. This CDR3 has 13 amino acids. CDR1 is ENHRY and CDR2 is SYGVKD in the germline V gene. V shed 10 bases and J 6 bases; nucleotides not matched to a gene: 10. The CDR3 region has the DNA TGTGCCACGTCGGGACAGGGCGTGGGCGAGCAGTACTTC. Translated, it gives CATSGQGVGEQYF.

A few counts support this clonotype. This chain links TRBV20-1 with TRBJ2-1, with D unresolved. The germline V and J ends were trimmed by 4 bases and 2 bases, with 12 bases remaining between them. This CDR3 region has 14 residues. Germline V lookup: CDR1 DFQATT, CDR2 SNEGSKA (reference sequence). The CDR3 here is CSATSEETYNEQFF. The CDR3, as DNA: TGCAGTGCTACCTCCGAGGAGACCTACAATGAGCAGTTCTTC.

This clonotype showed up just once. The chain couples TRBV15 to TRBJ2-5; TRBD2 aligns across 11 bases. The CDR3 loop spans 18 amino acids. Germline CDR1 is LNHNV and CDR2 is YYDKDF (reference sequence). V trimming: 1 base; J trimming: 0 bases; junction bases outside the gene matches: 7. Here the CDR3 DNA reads TGTGCCACCAGCAGAGGGAGAGCGGGACTAGCGGACCAAGAGACCCAGTACTTC. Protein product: CATSRGRAGLADQETQYF.

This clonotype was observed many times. The CDR3 protein is CASSDPSNTGELFF. The CDR3 coding sequence is TGTGCCAGCAGTGACCCATCGAACACCGGGGAGCTGTTTTTT. The chain couples TRBV25-1 to TRBJ2-2; D unresolved. CDR1 is MGHDK and CDR2 is SYGVNS in the germline V gene. The CDR3 extends over 14 amino acids. The V and J ends lost 3 bases and 0 bases respectively, with 5 bases between them. Looking up the rest from reference TRBV25-1 and TRBJ2-2 gives the full variable domain: EADIYQTPRYLVIGTGKKITLECSQTMGHDKMYWYQQDPGMELHLIHYSYGVNSTEKGDLSSESTVSRIRTEHFPLTLESARPSHTSQYLCASSDPSNTGELFFGEGSRLTVL.

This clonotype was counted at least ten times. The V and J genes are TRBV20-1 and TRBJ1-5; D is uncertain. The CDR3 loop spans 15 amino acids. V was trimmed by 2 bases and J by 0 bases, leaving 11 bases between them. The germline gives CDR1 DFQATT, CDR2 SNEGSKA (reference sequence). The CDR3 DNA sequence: TGCAGTGCTAGACGACGGGAAAATAGCAATCAGCCCCAGCATTTT. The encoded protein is CSARRRENSNQPQHF.

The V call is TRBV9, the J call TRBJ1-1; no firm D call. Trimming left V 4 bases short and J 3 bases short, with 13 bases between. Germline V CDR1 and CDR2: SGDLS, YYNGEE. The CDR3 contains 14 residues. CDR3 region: CASSQEEVDTEAFF. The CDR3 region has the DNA TGTGCCAGCAGCCAAGAGGAGGTGGACACTGAAGCTTTCTTT.

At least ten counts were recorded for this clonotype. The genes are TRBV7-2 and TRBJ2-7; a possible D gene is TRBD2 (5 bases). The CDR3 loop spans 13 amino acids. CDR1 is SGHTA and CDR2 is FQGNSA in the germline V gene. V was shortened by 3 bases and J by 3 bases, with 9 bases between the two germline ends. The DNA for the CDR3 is TGTGCCAGCAGCTTCGGCGGGTACTACGAGCAGTACTTC. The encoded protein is CASSFGGYYEQYF.

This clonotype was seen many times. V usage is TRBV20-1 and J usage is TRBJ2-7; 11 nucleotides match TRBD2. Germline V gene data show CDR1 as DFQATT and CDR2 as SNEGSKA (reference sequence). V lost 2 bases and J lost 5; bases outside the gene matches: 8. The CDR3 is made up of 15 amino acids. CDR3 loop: CSARRLAGGLDEQYF. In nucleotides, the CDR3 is TGCAGTGCTAGACGGCTAGCGGGAGGTCTGGACGAGCAGTACTTC.

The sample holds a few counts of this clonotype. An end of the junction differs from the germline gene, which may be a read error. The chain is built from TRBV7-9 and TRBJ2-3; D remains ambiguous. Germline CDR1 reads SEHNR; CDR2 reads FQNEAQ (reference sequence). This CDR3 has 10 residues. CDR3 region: CASSLNEDVF. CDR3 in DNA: TGTGCCAGCAGCTTAAATGAGGACGTCTTC.

CDR3 loop: CSARPGGMNTEAFF. The CDR3 DNA reads as TGCAGTGCTAGACCAGGGGGCATGAACACTGAAGCTTTCTTT. V gene TRBV20-1 combines with J gene TRBJ1-1; 8 bases match TRBD1. With V trimmed by 2 bases and J by 0 bases, 2 bases remained unmatched. The CDR3 runs 14 residues. Germline CDR1 and CDR2: DFQATT and SNEGSKA (reference sequence).

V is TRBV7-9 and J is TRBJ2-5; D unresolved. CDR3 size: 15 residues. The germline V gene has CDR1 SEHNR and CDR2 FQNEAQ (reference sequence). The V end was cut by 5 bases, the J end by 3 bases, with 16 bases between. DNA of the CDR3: TGTGCCAGCAGCCTGCTTAGTGTTAGTAAAGAGACCCAGTACTTC. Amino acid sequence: CASSLLSVSKETQYF.

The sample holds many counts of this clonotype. CDR3 in DNA: TGTGCCAGCAGCTTAGGGACAGTACACAATGAAAAACTGTTTTTT. This sequence encodes CASSLGTVHNEKLFF. The chain employs TRBV7-6 and TRBJ1-4, with a tentative D call TRBD1 (6 bases). Germline loops: CDR1 SGHVS, CDR2 FNYEAQ. Trimming removed 1 base at V and 5 bases at J, with 11 bases between. The CDR3 is 15 residues long.

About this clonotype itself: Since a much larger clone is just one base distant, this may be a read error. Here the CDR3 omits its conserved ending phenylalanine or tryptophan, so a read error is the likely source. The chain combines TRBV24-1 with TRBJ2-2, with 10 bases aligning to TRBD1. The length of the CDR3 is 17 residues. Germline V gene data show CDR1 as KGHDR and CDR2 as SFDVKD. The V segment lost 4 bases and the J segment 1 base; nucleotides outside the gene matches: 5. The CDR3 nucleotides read TGTGCCACCAGTGACACCGGGACAGGGGTGAACACCGGGGAGCTGTTTTCT. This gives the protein CATSDTGTGVNTGELFS.

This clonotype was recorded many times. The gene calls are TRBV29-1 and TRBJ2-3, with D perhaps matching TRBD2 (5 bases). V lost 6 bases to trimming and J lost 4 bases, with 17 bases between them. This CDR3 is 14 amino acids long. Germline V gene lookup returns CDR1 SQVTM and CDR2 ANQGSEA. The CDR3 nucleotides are TGCAGCGTGGACTCGCTCATCGCGGCAGATACGCAGTATTTT. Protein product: CSVDSLIAADTQYF.

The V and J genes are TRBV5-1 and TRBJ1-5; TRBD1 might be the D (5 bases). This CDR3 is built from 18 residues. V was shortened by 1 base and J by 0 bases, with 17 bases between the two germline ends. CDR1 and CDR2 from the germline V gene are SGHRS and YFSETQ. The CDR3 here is CASSLYRGREYSNQPQHF. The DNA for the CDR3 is TGCGCCAGCAGCTTGTATAGGGGCAGAGAATATAGCAATCAGCCCCAGCATTTT.

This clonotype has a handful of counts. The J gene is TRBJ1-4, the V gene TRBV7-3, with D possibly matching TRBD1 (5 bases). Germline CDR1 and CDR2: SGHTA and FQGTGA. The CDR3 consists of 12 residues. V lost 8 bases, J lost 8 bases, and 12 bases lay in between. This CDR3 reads CASSRSGEKLFF. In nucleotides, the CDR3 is TGTGCCAGCTCGCGGTCAGGGGAAAAACTGTTTTTT.